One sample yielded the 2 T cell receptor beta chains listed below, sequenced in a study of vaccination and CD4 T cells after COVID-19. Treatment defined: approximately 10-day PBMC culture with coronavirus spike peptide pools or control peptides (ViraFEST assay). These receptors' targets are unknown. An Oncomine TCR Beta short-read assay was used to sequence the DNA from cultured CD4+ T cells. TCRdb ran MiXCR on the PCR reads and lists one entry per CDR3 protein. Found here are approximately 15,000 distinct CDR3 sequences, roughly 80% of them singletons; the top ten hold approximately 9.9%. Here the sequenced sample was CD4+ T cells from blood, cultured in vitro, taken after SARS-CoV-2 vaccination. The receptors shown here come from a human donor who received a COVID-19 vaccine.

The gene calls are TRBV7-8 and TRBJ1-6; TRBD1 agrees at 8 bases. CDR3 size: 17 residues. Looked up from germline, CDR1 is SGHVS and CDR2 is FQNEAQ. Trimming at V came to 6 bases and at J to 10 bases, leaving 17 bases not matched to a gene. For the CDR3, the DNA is TGTGCCAGCAGGCTAGGCAGGGGGGCAGGGGGCAGCTCACCCCTCCACTTT. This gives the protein CASRLGRGAGGSSPLHF.

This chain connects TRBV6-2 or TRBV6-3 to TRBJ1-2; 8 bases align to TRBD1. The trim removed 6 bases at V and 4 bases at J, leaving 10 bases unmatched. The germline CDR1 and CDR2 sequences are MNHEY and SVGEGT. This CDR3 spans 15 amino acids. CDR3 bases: TGTGCCAGCAGCTTAGACCGACAGGGGATCTATGGCTACACCTTC. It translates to CASSLDRQGIYGYTF.